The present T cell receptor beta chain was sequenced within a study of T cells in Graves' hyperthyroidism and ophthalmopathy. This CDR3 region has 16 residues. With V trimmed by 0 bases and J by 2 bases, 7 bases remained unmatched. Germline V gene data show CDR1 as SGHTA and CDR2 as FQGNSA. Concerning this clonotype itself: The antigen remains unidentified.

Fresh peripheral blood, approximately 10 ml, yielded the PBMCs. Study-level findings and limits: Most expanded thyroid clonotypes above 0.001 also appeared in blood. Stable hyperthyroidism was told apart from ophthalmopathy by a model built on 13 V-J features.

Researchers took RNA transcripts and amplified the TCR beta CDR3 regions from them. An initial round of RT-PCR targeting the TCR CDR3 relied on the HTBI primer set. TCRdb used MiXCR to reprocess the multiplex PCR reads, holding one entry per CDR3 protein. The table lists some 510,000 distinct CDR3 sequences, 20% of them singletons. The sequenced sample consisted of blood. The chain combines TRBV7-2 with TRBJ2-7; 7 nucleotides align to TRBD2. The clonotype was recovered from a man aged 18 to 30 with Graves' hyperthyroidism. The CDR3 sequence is CASSLALGGRAYEQYF. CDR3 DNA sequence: TGTGCCAGCAGCTTAGCCCTTGGTGGGAGGGCCTACGAGCAGTACTTC.